A selection of T cell receptor beta chains follows, all from one sample in a study of blood T cell repertoires in COVID-19. The repertoire was sequenced with immunoSEQ multiplex PCR; TCRdb's copy has only in-frame clones and lacks some. This sample has roughly 70,000 clones, with approximately 80% found just once. The sequenced sample was peripheral blood. All receptors derive from a woman aged 80 or over with active or convalescent COVID-19. Both conserved end residues are part of each CDR3. The D gene is left open where the match is weak. Not all rows give a size; the values are once, few, many and, for expanded clones, a class.

CDR3: CASSLWGVRHSNQPQHF
DNA: TGTGCCAGCAGTTTATGGGGTGTCAGACATAGCAATCAGCCCCAGCATTTT
V: TRBV28
D: NA
J: TRBJ1-5
size: NA

CDR3: CASSLRVNTEAFF
DNA: TGTGCCAGCAGCTTAAGAGTAAACACTGAAGCTTTCTTT
V: TRBV11-3
D: NA
J: TRBJ1-1
size: NA

CDR3: CASSETSHGGQETQYF
DNA: TGTGCCAGCAGTGAGACTTCACACGGTGGCCAAGAGACCCAGTACTTC
V: TRBV2
D: NA
J: TRBJ2-5
size: NA

CDR3: CATSQTSTDTQYF
DNA: TGTGCCACCAGCCAGACTAGCACAGATACGCAGTATTTT
V: TRBV24-1
D: NA
J: TRBJ2-3
size: NA

CDR3: CASSESNSRGQGIQPQHF
DNA: TGCGCCAGCAGTGAGTCGAACTCCCGGGGACAGGGAATACAGCCCCAGCATTTT
V: TRBV10-1
D: TRBD1
J: TRBJ1-5
size: NA

CDR3: CASSLFLAGEGDEQFF
DNA: TGTGCCAGCAGCTTATTTCTAGCGGGAGAAGGAGATGAGCAGTTCTTC
V: TRBV7-9
D: TRBD2
J: TRBJ2-1
size: NA

CDR3: CASGLGTGSGNTIYF
DNA: TGTGCTAGTGGTTTGGGGACAGGCTCTGGAAACACCATATATTTT
V: TRBV12-5
D: TRBD1
J: TRBJ1-3
size: NA

CDR3: CAIQGQGNTIYF
DNA: TGTGCCATCCAGGGACAGGGAAACACCATATATTTT
V: TRBV10-3
D: TRBD1
J: TRBJ1-3
size: NA

CDR3: CASSQGTGGETQYF
DNA: TGCGCCAGCAGCCAAGGGACGGGGGGAGAGACCCAGTACTTC
V: TRBV4-3
D: TRBD2
J: TRBJ2-5
size: NA

CDR3: CASSQISAGADTQYF
DNA: TGTGCCAGCAGCCAAATCTCAGCGGGAGCAGATACGCAGTATTTT
V: TRBV3-1/TRBV3-2
D: TRBD2
J: TRBJ2-3
size: once

CDR3: CSVVPGTGAGSGGNEQFF
DNA: TGCAGCGTTGTACCCGGGACAGGGGCCGGGTCCGGGGGAAATGAGCAGTTCTTC
V: TRBV29-1
D: TRBD1
J: TRBJ2-1
size: NA

CDR3: CASRGWRGAQETQYF
DNA: TGTGCCAGCAGGGGCTGGCGGGGGGCTCAAGAGACCCAGTACTTC
V: TRBV2
D: TRBD2
J: TRBJ2-5
size: NA

CDR3: CASKKGEYGEAFF
DNA: TGCGCCAGTAAGAAGGGGGAATATGGTGAAGCTTTCTTT
V: TRBV5-1
D: NA
J: TRBJ1-1
size: NA

CDR3: CASSIQGVNTEAFF
DNA: TGCGCCAGCAGCATACAGGGAGTGAACACTGAAGCTTTCTTT
V: TRBV5-1
D: NA
J: TRBJ1-1
size: NA

CDR3: CASSPGPAGAQETQYF
DNA: TGTGCCAGCAGCCCCGGACCCGCGGGAGCCCAAGAGACCCAGTACTTC
V: TRBV9
D: TRBD2
J: TRBJ2-5
size: NA

CDR3: CASSEAGGSYNEQFF
DNA: TGTGCCAGCAGTGAAGCGGGAGGGTCTTACAATGAGCAGTTCTTC
V: TRBV2
D: TRBD2
J: TRBJ2-1
size: NA

CDR3: CASSPGQGNWDEQFF
DNA: TGTGCCAGTAGCCCAGGACAGGGTAATTGGGATGAGCAGTTCTTC
V: TRBV19
D: TRBD1
J: TRBJ2-1
size: once

CDR3: CATSSTAAGGQPQHF
DNA: TGTGCCACCAGCAGCACTGCGGCGGGTGGTCAGCCCCAGCATTTT
V: TRBV15
D: NA
J: TRBJ1-5
size: few

CDR3: CASSRDRGSYNEQFF
DNA: TGTGCCAGCAGCCGGGACAGGGGCTCCTACAATGAGCAGTTCTTC
V: TRBV7-2
D: TRBD1
J: TRBJ2-1
size: NA

CDR3: CASSGDSVNEQFF
DNA: TGTGCCAGCAGTGGGGATAGCGTCAATGAGCAGTTCTTC
V: TRBV2
D: NA
J: TRBJ2-1
size: once

CDR3: CASRPQQGAVGNIQYF
DNA: TGCGCCAGCAGACCTCAACAGGGCGCGGTGGGGAACATTCAGTACTTC
V: TRBV5-1
D: NA
J: TRBJ2-4
size: once

CDR3: CASSLTRFDEQFF
DNA: TGTGCCAGCAGCCTGACTAGATTCGATGAGCAGTTCTTC
V: TRBV7-2
D: NA
J: TRBJ2-1
size: NA

CDR3: CANSSQETQYF
DNA: TGTGCCAACAGCTCCCAAGAGACCCAGTACTTC
V: TRBV12-3/TRBV12-4
D: NA
J: TRBJ2-5
size: NA

CDR3: CASSPSRQGGVSSGANVLTF
DNA: TGTGCCAGCAGCCCTAGCCGCCAAGGGGGCGTGTCATCTGGGGCCAACGTCCTGACTTTC
V: TRBV3-1/TRBV3-2
D: TRBD1
J: TRBJ2-6
size: NA

CDR3: CASSPWRWGYTF
DNA: TGTGCCAGCAGTCCATGGAGATGGGGCTACACCTTC
V: TRBV28
D: NA
J: TRBJ1-2
size: NA

CDR3: CASSQDRQVGTQYF
DNA: TGTGCCAGCAGCCAAGACCGGCAGGTCGGGACCCAGTACTTC
V: TRBV3-1/TRBV3-2
D: NA
J: TRBJ2-5
size: NA

CDR3: CASEQGDQETQYF
DNA: TGTGCCAGCGAACAGGGGGATCAAGAGACCCAGTACTTC
V: TRBV28
D: TRBD1
J: TRBJ2-5
size: once

CDR3: CATAPLTGVNTGELFF
DNA: TGTGCCACCGCACCTCTGACAGGGGTTAACACCGGGGAGCTGTTTTTT
V: TRBV24-1
D: TRBD1
J: TRBJ2-2
size: NA

CDR3: CASGQFYNEQFF
DNA: TGTGCCAGCGGGCAGTTCTACAATGAGCAGTTCTTC
V: TRBV11-3
D: NA
J: TRBJ2-1
size: NA

CDR3: CAQQCESETGGIPSTEAFF
DNA: TGTGCCCAGCAGTGCGAATCAGAGACAGGGGGTATACCTTCTACTGAAGCTTTCTTT
V: TRBV7-3
D: TRBD1
J: TRBJ1-1
size: NA

CDR3: CASSQHGTSGRSEQFF
DNA: TGTGCCAGCAGCCAGCACGGGACTAGCGGGAGGTCTGAGCAGTTCTTC
V: TRBV3-1/TRBV3-2
D: TRBD2
J: TRBJ2-1
size: NA

CDR3: CASSLFAGNTQYF
DNA: TGCGCCAGCAGCCTTTTTGCGGGTAATACGCAGTATTTT
V: TRBV5-1
D: NA
J: TRBJ2-3
size: NA

CDR3: CASSQGRTDTQYF
DNA: TGTGCCAGCTCTCAGGGTCGAACAGATACGCAGTATTTT
V: TRBV18
D: NA
J: TRBJ2-3
size: NA

CDR3: CAWRTDNTGELFF
DNA: TGTGCCTGGAGGACAGATAACACCGGGGAGCTGTTTTTT
V: TRBV30
D: NA
J: TRBJ2-2
size: NA

CDR3: CASSFYGGGIDTQYF
DNA: TGTGCCAGCAGTTTTTATGGGGGCGGTATAGATACGCAGTATTTT
V: TRBV28
D: NA
J: TRBJ2-3
size: few

CDR3: CASSYTSGVGTDTQYF
DNA: TGTGCCAGCAGCTATACTAGCGGAGTAGGCACAGATACGCAGTATTTT
V: TRBV11-3
D: TRBD2
J: TRBJ2-3
size: once

CDR3: CATTGTKIPGPQHF
DNA: TGTGCCACAACCGGGACAAAAATTCCGGGGCCCCAGCATTTT
V: TRBV19
D: NA
J: TRBJ1-5
size: NA

CDR3: CASRLDRGVYGYTF
DNA: TGTGCCAGTAGATTGGACAGGGGTGTCTATGGCTACACCTTC
V: TRBV19
D: TRBD1
J: TRBJ1-2
size: once

CDR3: CASSRDRGLQYF
DNA: TGTGCCAGCAGCCGAGACAGGGGGTTGCAGTATTTT
V: TRBV7-2
D: TRBD1
J: TRBJ2-3
size: NA

CDR3: CASKNQIRDSWGYTF
DNA: TGTGCCAGTAAGAACCAGATCCGGGACAGCTGGGGCTACACCTTC
V: TRBV19
D: TRBD1
J: TRBJ1-2
size: few

CDR3: CASILTGTNYGYTF
DNA: TGTGCCAGCATCTTAACAGGGACCAACTATGGCTACACCTTC
V: TRBV6-5
D: NA
J: TRBJ1-2
size: NA

CDR3: CASSLLAGGPYFYNEQFF
DNA: TGTGCCAGCAGCTTACTAGCGGGAGGGCCTTATTTCTACAATGAGCAGTTCTTC
V: TRBV7-2
D: TRBD2
J: TRBJ2-1
size: NA

CDR3: CASSSRGTGELFF
DNA: TGTGCCAGTAGTAGCCGAGGGACCGGGGAGCTGTTTTTT
V: TRBV19
D: NA
J: TRBJ2-2
size: many

CDR3: CASTWLAGGQETQYF
DNA: TGTGCCAGCACTTGGCTAGCGGGAGGTCAAGAGACCCAGTACTTC
V: TRBV6-5
D: TRBD2
J: TRBJ2-5
size: NA

CDR3: CASSFWAGAEAFF
DNA: TGTGCCAGCAGTTTTTGGGCGGGAGCTGAAGCTTTCTTT
V: TRBV27
D: NA
J: TRBJ1-1
size: NA

CDR3: CASSSSGTSGVGEQFF
DNA: TGTGCCAGCAGCTCCTCCGGGACTAGCGGGGTAGGGGAGCAGTTCTTC
V: TRBV7-3
D: TRBD2
J: TRBJ2-1
size: once